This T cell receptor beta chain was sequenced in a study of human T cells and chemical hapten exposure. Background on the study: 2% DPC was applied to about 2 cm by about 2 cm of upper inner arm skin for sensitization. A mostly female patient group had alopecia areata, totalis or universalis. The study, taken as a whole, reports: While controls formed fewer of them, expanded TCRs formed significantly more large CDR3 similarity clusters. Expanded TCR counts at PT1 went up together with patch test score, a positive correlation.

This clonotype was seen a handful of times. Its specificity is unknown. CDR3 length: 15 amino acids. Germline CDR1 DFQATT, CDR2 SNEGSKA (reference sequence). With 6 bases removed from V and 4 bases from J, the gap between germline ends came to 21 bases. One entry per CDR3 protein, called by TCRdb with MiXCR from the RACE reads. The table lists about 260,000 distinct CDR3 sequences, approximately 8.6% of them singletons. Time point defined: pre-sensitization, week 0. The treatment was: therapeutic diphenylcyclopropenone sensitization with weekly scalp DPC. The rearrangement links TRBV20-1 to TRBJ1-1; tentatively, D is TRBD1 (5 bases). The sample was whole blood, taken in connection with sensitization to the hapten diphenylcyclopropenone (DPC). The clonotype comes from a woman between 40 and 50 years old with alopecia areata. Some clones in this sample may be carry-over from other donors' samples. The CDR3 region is CSAREFAGVVTEAFF. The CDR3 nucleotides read TGCAGTGCCCGTGAGTTCGCGGGGGTAGTCACTGAAGCTTTCTTT.